The clone carrying this TCR beta chain was counted a few times. The antigen remains unidentified. Germline assignment: CDR1 LGHNA and CDR2 YNFKEQ. The ends lost 4 bases at V and 5 bases at J; junction bases unmatched: 7. The CDR3 is made up of 16 amino acids. TCRdb reanalysed the 5' RACE reads using MiXCR and keeps one entry per CDR3 protein. Of some 500,000 distinct CDR3 sequences listed, roughly an eighth are singletons. The data originate from a study of identical twins. No donor was unhealthy or non-Caucasian. General study points: Models came in too low on out-of-frame TCR alpha sharing in monozygotic twins. A partial confounding effect on zero-insertion analyses could come from invariant MAIT and iNKT cells.

These same data were also listed under a study on yellow fever vaccine responses in identical twins.

The chain is built from TRBV4-2 and TRBJ2-5; 13 bases line up with TRBD2. The sequence derives from a woman aged 18 to 35 in good health. Source material: CD4+ T cells sorted from blood. The CDR3 is CASSLGLAGPSETQYF. CDR3 in DNA: TGTGCCAGCAGCCTGGGACTAGCGGGACCGTCGGAGACCCAGTACTTC.